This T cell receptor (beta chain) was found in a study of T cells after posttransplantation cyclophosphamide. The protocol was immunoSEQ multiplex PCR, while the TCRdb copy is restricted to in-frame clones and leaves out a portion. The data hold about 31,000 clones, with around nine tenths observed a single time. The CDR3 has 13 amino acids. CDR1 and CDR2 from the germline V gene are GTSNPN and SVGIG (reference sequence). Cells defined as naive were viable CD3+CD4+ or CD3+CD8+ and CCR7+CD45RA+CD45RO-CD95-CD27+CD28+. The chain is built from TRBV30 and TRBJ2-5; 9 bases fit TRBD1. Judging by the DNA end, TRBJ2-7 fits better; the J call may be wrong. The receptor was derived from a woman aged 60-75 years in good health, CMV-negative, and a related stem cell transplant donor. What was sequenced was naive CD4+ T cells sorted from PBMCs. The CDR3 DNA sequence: TGTGCCTGGACCGGGACAGGGTCAAACGAGCAGTACTTC. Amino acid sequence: CAWTGTGSNEQYF.